Sequencing of this T cell receptor (beta chain) was carried out in a study of blood T cell repertoires in COVID-19. As for the study in general: Collection of acute and convalescent COVID-19 samples took place in the United States, Italy and Spain.

In the original workflow: Reference gene primer amplification in the assay estimated nucleated cell counts. The method was immunoSEQ multiplex PCR; TCRdb's version includes in-frame clones alone and lacks a portion of them. The DNA gave D and trimming, while V, J and clone size come from that table. Counted here are 75,000 to 90,000 clones, around four fifths occurring once; the ten biggest clones make up roughly 18%. In this sample, this clone turned up once. This sequence was found in a man aged 80 or over with active or convalescent COVID-19. The sample comprised peripheral blood.

The DNA of the CDR3 is TGCGCCAGCAGCTCGGAGTTGGGACAGGGGGCTACAAACTATGGCTACACCTTC. Its translation is CASSSELGQGATNYGYTF. The rearrangement links TRBV5-1 to TRBJ1-2; 12 bases are a match to TRBD1. CDR3 size: 18 residues. The V segment lost 3 bases and the J segment 2 bases; nucleotides outside the gene matches: 11. The germline CDR1 and CDR2 sequences are SGHRS and YFSETQ. The complete variable domain, with remaining parts taken from reference TRBV5-1 and TRBJ1-2, reads KAGVTQTPRYLIKTRGQQVTLSCSPISGHRSVSWYQQTPGQGLQFLFEYFSETQRNKGNFPGRFSGRQFSNSRSEMNVSTLELGDSALYLCASSSELGQGATNYGYTFGSGTRLTVV.